The 11 T cell receptor beta chains given below trace back to one sample, sequenced in a study of T cells in Graves' hyperthyroidism and ophthalmopathy. Amplified TCR beta CDR3 regions derived from RNA transcripts. During a first-round RT-PCR of the TCR CDR3, the HTBI primer set was used. TCRdb re-called the multiplex PCR reads through MiXCR, storing one row per CDR3 protein. The sample consists of 750,000 to 950,000 distinct CDR3 sequences, roughly 37% of them appearing once. Source material: blood. These receptors were taken from a man aged 18 to 30 with Graves' hyperthyroidism.

This clonotype appeared many times. This rearrangement joins TRBV10-3 to TRBJ2-2, with D possibly TRBD2 on 5 matching bases. The CDR3 runs to 14 residues. V was trimmed by 10 bases and J by 2 bases, leaving 14 bases between them. Germline V CDR1 and CDR2: ENHRY, SYGVKD. The CDR3 reads CATTRTDNTGELFF. The CDR3 DNA is TGTGCCACTACTAGGACGGATAACACCGGGGAGCTGTTTTTT.

This rearrangement joins TRBV6-5 to TRBJ1-2; tentative D call: TRBD1 (5 bases). CDR3 length equals 12 residues. Germline CDR1 is MNHEY and CDR2 is SVGAGI. V was pared by 2 bases and J by 9 bases, with 10 bases between. Written as DNA, the CDR3 is TGTGCCAGCAGTTACGCAGGGTTTAGCTACACCTTC. It codes for CASSYAGFSYTF.

A note on this clonotype: Germline and junction disagree at one end, which may indicate a read error. J is TRBJ1-1 and V is TRBV7-6; D unresolved. Per the germline V gene, CDR1 is SGHVS and CDR2 is FNYEAQ. CDR3 length: 13 amino acids. The CDR3 protein is CATSPDLNTEAFF. CDR3 in DNA: TGTGCCACCAGCCCGGACTTGAACACTGAAGCTTTCTTT.

This clonotype was seen many times. At one boundary the junction diverges from the germline segment, which might be a read error. V gene TRBV20-1 combines with J gene TRBJ2-7, with unresolved D. The CDR3 has 12 residues. Germline V gene lookup returns CDR1 DFQATT and CDR2 SNEGSKA (reference sequence). In nucleotides, the CDR3 is TGCAGTGCTTGGACCGACTCCCACGAGCAGTACTTC. It codes for CSAWTDSHEQYF.

This clonotype was observed a single time. At one end, the junction sequence differs from germline, possibly due to a read error. This sequence joins TRBV7-7 and TRBJ1-5; possible D gene TRBD1, 5 bases. CDR3 length: 12 residues. The germline CDR1 and CDR2 sequences are SSHAT and FNYEAQ (reference sequence). The CDR3 DNA reads TGTGCTAGCAGCGACCTGGGCAGGGACCAGCATTTT. Translating gives CASSDLGRDQHF.

Concerning this clonotype itself: The germline gene is not matched at one end of the junction; a read error may be the cause. V is TRBV20-1 and J is TRBJ2-5, with 10 bases that match TRBD1. Germline-derived CDR1 and CDR2 are DFQATT and SNEGSKA (reference sequence). This CDR3 has 14 amino acids. The CDR3 DNA follows: TGCAGTGCTGGAGGGACAGGGGCGGGGGAGACCCAGTGCTTC. It translates to CSAGGTGAGETQCF.

Points on this clonotype: No conserved phenylalanine or tryptophan ends this CDR3, so it is likely a read error. The rearrangement joins TRBV6-6 to TRBJ1-5; 7 bases fit TRBD1. There are 15 residues in the CDR3. Germline CDR1 MNHNY, CDR2 SVGAGI (reference sequence). V was clipped by 10 bases and J by 4 bases; unmatched bases: 13. CDR3 sequence: CAIHKGQFRNQPQHS. The DNA for the CDR3 is TGTGCCATCCATAAGGGACAGTTTCGGAATCAGCCCCAGCATTCT.

This clonotype was seen a few times. This sequence joins TRBV5-1 and TRBJ1-1; D is uncertain. The CDR3 spans 14 residues. Trimming removed 7 bases at V and 3 bases at J, with 16 bases between. The germline V gene has CDR1 SGHRS and CDR2 YFSETQ. The CDR3 here is CASSGLDGYTEAFF. CDR3 bases: TGCGCCAGCTCCGGGCTGGATGGGTACACTGAAGCTTTCTTT.

V is TRBV20-1 and J is TRBJ1-3; D is perhaps TRBD1 (5 bases). The CDR3 is 12 amino acids. The V end lost 3 bases, the J end lost 4 bases, and 7 bases lay between the germline ends. The germline V gene encodes CDR1 DFQATT and CDR2 SNEGSKA (reference sequence). CDR3 in DNA: TGCAGTGCTAGCAACAGGGGAAACACCATATATTTT. Translating gives CSASNRGNTIYF.

The V call is TRBV5-1, the J call TRBJ1-1; TRBD1 aligns across 7 bases. The CDR3 totals 14 residues. V dropped 6 bases and J dropped 2; count of bases not matched to a gene: 7. Per the germline V gene, CDR1 is SGHRS and CDR2 is YFSETQ. CDR3 region: CASTRGGSNTEAFF. CDR3 bases: TGCGCCAGCACCAGGGGGGGTAGCAACACTGAAGCTTTCTTT.

Written as DNA, the CDR3 is TGTGCCAGCAGGGGGTCAGAACTTGAAAAACTGTTTTTT. This sequence encodes CASRGSELEKLFF. This sequence joins TRBV2 and TRBJ1-4; D unclear. Germline V CDR1 and CDR2: SNHLY, FYNNEI. The V end lost 6 bases, the J end lost 7 bases, and 12 bases lay between the germline ends. The CDR3 contains 13 residues. The full variable domain, rest sourced from reference TRBV2 and TRBJ1-4, is EPEVTQTPSHQVTQMGQEVILRCVPISNHLYFYWYRQILGQKVEFLVSFYNNEISEKSEIFDDQFSVERPDGSNFTLKIRSTKLEDSAMYFCASRGSELEKLFFGSGTQLSVL.